The 22 T cell receptor beta chains in this list originate from one sample, sequenced in a study of blood T cell repertoires in COVID-19. Sequenced by immunoSEQ multiplex PCR; TCRdb stores in-frame clones only, minus some. The sample comprises approximately 250,000 clones, around nine tenths of which are singletons, and 1.5% to 2% rests with the top ten. The sequenced sample was peripheral blood. The origin of the receptors is a woman aged 55-69 years who had recovered from COVID-19.

The gene calls are TRBV7-3 and TRBJ1-1; D might be TRBD1 (5 bases). V was cut by 2 bases and J by 3 bases, with 10 bases left in between. This CDR3 region has 14 residues. Germline V gene sequence: CDR1 SGHTA, CDR2 FQGTGA. Here the CDR3 DNA reads TGTGCCAGCAGCTTAGGTGGGGGGTACACTGAAGCTTTCTTT. Protein: CASSLGGGYTEAFF.

The CDR3 DNA reads TGTGCCAGCAGAGAACCGGGACAGACTAATGAAAAACTGTTTTTT. Translation: CASREPGQTNEKLFF. The genes are TRBV28 and TRBJ1-4; 7 bases are shared with TRBD1. J gave up 2 bases and V 6 bases, and 6 bases lay outside the gene matches. Looked up from germline, CDR1 is MDHEN and CDR2 is SYDVKM. This CDR3 has 15 amino acids.

The chain has TRBV11-2 and TRBJ2-7, with 7 bases lining up with TRBD1. After removal of 0 bases from V and 3 bases from J, the junction contained 2 bases not matched to a gene. There are 14 residues in the CDR3. CDR1 is SGHAT and CDR2 is FQNNGV in the germline V gene. The chain's CDR3 is CASSLDRGSYEQYF. The CDR3 nucleotides read TGTGCCAGCAGCTTAGACAGGGGGAGCTACGAGCAGTACTTC.

The chain joins TRBV11-1 to TRBJ1-1; D might be TRBD1 (5 bases). V lost 1 base to trimming and J lost 0 bases, with 12 bases between them. The germline V gene has CDR1 SGHAT and CDR2 FQDESV (reference sequence). This CDR3 region has 16 residues. CDR3 coding DNA: TGTGCCAGCAGCTTAGAAAGGCAGGGTATGAACACTGAAGCTTTCTTT. Protein: CASSLERQGMNTEAFF. Together with reference TRBV11-1 and TRBJ1-1, the CDR3 gives the full variable domain: EAEVAQSPRYKITEKSQAVAFWCDPISGHATLYWYRQILGQGPELLVQFQDESVVDDSQLPKDRFSAERLKGVDSTLKIQPAELGDSAMYLCASSLERQGMNTEAFFGQGTRLTVV.

The chain uses TRBV7-2 and TRBJ2-7; D may be TRBD2 (5 bases). The CDR3 is 13 amino acids. The ends were cut back, 2 bases at V and 10 bases at J, with 15 bases in the middle. The germline gives CDR1 SGHTA, CDR2 FQGNSA. The CDR3 sequence: CASSLRQEVEQYF. CDR3 DNA: TGTGCCAGCAGCTTAAGGCAGGAGGTAGAACAGTACTTC.

The genes are TRBV23-1 and TRBJ2-1; D possibly corresponds to TRBD1 (6 bases). TRBV23-1 is flagged as an ORF with uncertain function. V dropped 11 bases and J dropped 0 bases, with 14 bases sitting between them. This CDR3 region has 14 residues. CDR3 loop: CAATRGFSYNEQFF. CDR3 DNA: TGCGCCGCAACCAGGGGTTTCTCCTACAATGAGCAGTTCTTC.

This CDR3 is CASSQVDRNTEAFF. The CDR3 DNA sequence: TGCGCCAGCAGCCAAGTGGACAGGAACACTGAAGCTTTCTTT. V and J are TRBV4-3 and TRBJ1-1, with D possibly matching TRBD1 (6 bases). The CDR3 is made up of 14 amino acids. CDR1 LGHNA and CDR2 YSLEER come from the germline V gene. Trimming took off 1 base at V and 1 base at J, with 7 bases between the two ends.

The chain is built from TRBV6-5 and TRBJ2-7; possibly TRBD2 for D (5 bases). CDR1 MNHEY and CDR2 SVGAGI come from the germline V gene. This CDR3 spans 14 amino acids. With 8 bases removed from V and 7 bases from J, the gap between germline ends came to 21 bases. This CDR3 is CASSRGLTLEEQYF. The CDR3 nucleotides read TGTGCCAGCTCCCGGGGTCTCACTTTGGAAGAGCAGTACTTC.

The chain couples TRBV11-2 to TRBJ2-2; maybe TRBD2 (5 bases). Germline values: CDR1 SGHAT, CDR2 FQNNGV. V was trimmed by 1 base and J by 3 bases, leaving 9 bases between them. This CDR3 spans 15 amino acids. CDR3 sequence (DNA): TGTGCCAGCAGCTTAGGGTTCGGGGACACCGGGGAGCTGTTTTTT. It yields the protein CASSLGFGDTGELFF.

The V call is TRBV27, the J call TRBJ2-7; 7 positions agree with TRBD1. V shed 4 bases and J 5 bases; nucleotides not matched to a gene: 5. Germline CDR1 MNHEY, CDR2 SMNVEV (reference sequence). This CDR3 is built from 13 residues. The CDR3, as DNA: TGTGCCAGCAGTTACAGGGGTTTCGACGAGCAGTACTTC. Residues: CASSYRGFDEQYF.

CDR3 in DNA: TGTGCCAGCTCACCGGGACTTGGGGTGGATACGCAGTATTTT. Residues: CASSPGLGVDTQYF. The chain has TRBV18 and TRBJ2-3; weak D call: TRBD2 (6 bases). Trimming took off 3 bases at V and 6 bases at J, with 13 bases between the two ends. Germline CDR1 and CDR2: KGHSH and LQKENI. The CDR3 is 14 residues long.

This chain uses TRBV7-6 with TRBJ2-1; TRBD2 might be the D (5 bases). Germline V gene data show CDR1 as SGHVS and CDR2 as FNYEAQ. Trimming stripped 3 bases from V and 1 base from J, with 10 bases between. This CDR3 has 15 residues. Here the CDR3 DNA reads TGTGCCAGCAGCTTGGTCGGGGAGTCCTACAATGAGCAGTTCTTC. Protein product: CASSLVGESYNEQFF.

This clone showed up just once. V is TRBV20-1 and J is TRBJ2-3; 8 nucleotides match TRBD1. Germline lookup yields CDR1 DFQATT and CDR2 SNEGSKA (reference sequence). V was pared by 7 bases and J by 3 bases, with 0 bases of the junction left unmatched. This CDR3 has 11 residues. CDR3 in amino acids: CSGTGTDTQYF. Written as DNA, the CDR3 is TGCAGTGGGACAGGGACAGATACGCAGTATTTT.

This clone was seen a handful of times. The chain uses TRBV7-3 and TRBJ1-1; D possibly corresponds to TRBD1 (6 bases). V shed 2 bases and J shed 6 bases, with 13 bases lying between them. The CDR3 has 14 residues. CDR1 and CDR2 (germline): SGHTA, FQGTGA. The CDR3 DNA reads TGTGCCAGCAGCTTACAGGGACAAGGCGCTGAAGCTTTCTTT. Amino acid sequence: CASSLQGQGAEAFF.

The chain couples TRBV27 to TRBJ2-7; 7 nucleotides line up with TRBD1. The trim removed 0 bases at V and 4 bases at J, leaving 3 bases unmatched. The CDR3 has 14 residues. In germline, CDR1 is MNHEY, CDR2 SMNVEV (reference sequence). CDR3 coding DNA: TGTGCCAGCAGTTTATCGAGGACAGGATACGAGCAGTACTTC. It is translated as CASSLSRTGYEQYF.

This chain connects TRBV5-5 to TRBJ2-7, with 11 bases matching TRBD1. Germline V lookup: CDR1 SGHKS, CDR2 YYEKEE (reference sequence). The V segment lost 4 bases and the J segment 4 bases; nucleotides outside the gene matches: 7. The CDR3 totals 15 residues. This CDR3 reads CASSLGQGAFYEQYF. The CDR3 DNA reads TGTGCCAGCAGCCTAGGACAGGGGGCATTTTACGAGCAGTACTTC.

The genes are TRBV4-2 and TRBJ2-2, with D possibly TRBD1 on 6 matching bases. This CDR3 is built from 15 residues. Germline V gene lookup returns CDR1 LGHNA and CDR2 YNFKEQ. With 0 bases removed from V and 2 bases from J, the gap between germline ends came to 7 bases. The CDR3 spells CASSQDGGNTGELFF. The CDR3 DNA reads TGTGCCAGCAGCCAAGATGGGGGCAACACCGGGGAGCTGTTTTTT.

This clone was seen only once. The J gene is TRBJ1-5, the V gene TRBV24-1, with TRBD1 identical over 8 bases. CDR1 is KGHDR, CDR2 SFDVKD, per germline. V shed 4 bases and J 9 bases; nucleotides not matched to a gene: 7. The CDR3 is 14 amino acids. For the CDR3, the DNA is TGTGCCACCAGTGACAAACAGGGGGAGCGGCCCCAGCATTTT. Translation gives CATSDKQGERPQHF.

The rearrangement joins TRBV7-3 to TRBJ2-1; TRBD1 matches 11 bases. Germline loops: CDR1 SGHTA, CDR2 FQGTGA. This CDR3 spans 15 amino acids. V lost 5 bases and J lost 8; bases outside the gene matches: 8. The DNA of the CDR3 is TGTGCCAGCAGCCAAGAGGGACAGGGGGTCGATGAGCAGTTCTTC. This codes for CASSQEGQGVDEQFF.

V gene TRBV4-2 combines with J gene TRBJ2-3; D might be TRBD1 (7 bases). Germline values: CDR1 LGHNA, CDR2 YNFKEQ. V lost 0 bases to trimming and J lost 5 bases, with 12 bases between them. The CDR3 is made up of 15 amino acids. The CDR3 region is CASSQDGQGGDTQYF. DNA for the CDR3: TGTGCCAGCAGCCAAGATGGGCAGGGGGGAGATACGCAGTATTTT.

This clone was seen once. V usage is TRBV7-2 and J usage is TRBJ1-2, with D tentatively TRBD1 (6 bases). CDR1 is SGHTA and CDR2 is FQGNSA in the germline V gene. Trimming cost V 3 bases and J 4 bases, with 9 bases left between them. This CDR3 is 13 amino acids long. The CDR3 nucleotides read TGTGCCAGCAGCTTGGACAGTACCTATGGCTACACCTTC. It is translated as CASSLDSTYGYTF.

The genes are TRBV21-1 and TRBJ2-5; TRBD1 was called by the table and not checked on the DNA. TRBV21-1 is given as a pseudogene. The CDR3 spans 16 residues. The CDR3 nucleotides read TGTGCCAGCAGCAAACGGTCGTACAGAATCCAAGAGACCCAGTACTTC. It yields the protein CASSKRSYRIQETQYF.